Sequencing of this T cell receptor beta chain was carried out in a study of early stage breast cancer tumors. The table came from immunoSEQ multiplex PCR; TCRdb's copy has only in-frame clones and leaves some out. This table holds fewer than 90,000 clones, roughly 80% found once. This clonotype was obtained from a person aged 55 to 75 with breast cancer. The sequenced sample was blood.

Written as DNA, the CDR3 is TGTGCCAGCAGCCGACAGGGGGCGAACACCGGGGAGCTGTTTTTT. It translates to CASSRQGANTGELFF. The chain couples TRBV7-3 to TRBJ2-2; 9 bases are a match to TRBD1. The CDR3 consists of 15 residues. Trimming took 5 bases from V and 0 from J; bases not matched to a gene: 1. CDR1 and CDR2 from the germline V gene are SGHTA and FQGTGA.